Shown below are 29 T cell receptor beta chains from a single sample sequenced in a study of blood T cells in healthy people across ages. Combining a sample-barcoded 5' primer with a J-beta primer mix, a second PCR ran for about 7 to 11 cycles. TCRdb called the 5' RACE reads again in MiXCR, with one record for every CDR3 protein. Of 250,000 to 300,000 distinct CDR3 sequences listed, roughly 29% were seen once; the top ten hold 29%. Material: blood. Receptors were obtained from a woman in her sixties or seventies in good health.

This clonotype was seen a handful of times. The chain recombines TRBV28 with TRBJ1-5, with D hard to call. V was cut by 5 bases and J by 8 bases, with 16 bases left in between. Looked up from germline, CDR1 is MDHEN and CDR2 is SYDVKM. This CDR3 region has 14 residues. The CDR3 DNA reads as TGTGCCAGCAGTCGGCATAAGGAGGGTAAGCCCCAGCATTTT. Translation gives CASSRHKEGKPQHF.

For the CDR3, the DNA is TGTGCCAGCAGCGGCGGGGGAGACACAGATACGCAGTATTTT. Its translation is CASSGGGDTDTQYF. V is TRBV9 and J is TRBJ2-3; 7 bases align to TRBD2. V was clipped by 3 bases and J by 2 bases; unmatched bases: 3. The CDR3 contains 14 residues. Germline loops: CDR1 SGDLS, CDR2 YYNGEE. The entire variable domain, with the rest obtained from reference TRBV9 and TRBJ2-3, is as follows: DSGVTQTPKHLITATGQRVTLRCSPRSGDLSVYWYQQSLDQGLQFLIQYYNGEERAKGNILERFSAQQFPDLHSELNLSSLELGDSALYFCASSGGGDTDTQYFGPGTRLTVL.

This clonotype was seen a handful of times. A much larger clone lies one base from this, so it may be a read error. CDR3 in DNA: TGTGCCAGCAGTTTCGCGGAGGACTTCTATGGCTACACCTTC. This gives the protein CASSFAEDFYGYTF. J is TRBJ1-2 and V is TRBV28, with D unclear. CDR3 length: 14 residues. Germline CDR1 reads MDHEN; CDR2 reads SYDVKM. With 3 bases removed from V and 4 bases from J, the gap between germline ends came to 12 bases.

This clonotype has only a few counts. The chain joins TRBV4-1 to TRBJ2-3; D unclear. The germline V and J ends were trimmed by 0 bases and 1 base, with 5 bases remaining between them. Germline V gives CDR1 MGHRA, CDR2 YSYEKL. CDR3 length: 14 residues. CDR3 in amino acids: CASSQERGTDTQYF. The CDR3 nucleotides read TGCGCCAGCAGCCAAGAGAGAGGCACAGATACGCAGTATTTT.

This clonotype has more than one count but fewer than ten. This sequence joins TRBV7-9 and TRBJ1-5; D possibly corresponds to TRBD1 (5 bases). The V end was cut by 5 bases, the J end by 5 bases, with 13 bases between. From germline, CDR1 is SEHNR and CDR2 FQNEAQ (reference sequence). There are 14 residues in the CDR3. Written as DNA, the CDR3 is TGTGCCAGCAGCAGTCGGGGGTTCGATCAGCCCCAGCATTTT. Protein: CASSSRGFDQPQHF.

This chain joins TRBV9 and TRBJ1-2; 8 bases fit TRBD1. V shed 5 bases, J shed 0 bases, and the junction held 6 bases outside the gene matches. The germline V gene encodes CDR1 SGDLS and CDR2 YYNGEE. The CDR3 has 15 residues. CDR3 sequence reads: CASSAGQGTNYGYTF. In DNA, the CDR3 is TGTGCCAGCAGTGCAGGACAGGGTACTAACTATGGCTACACCTTC.

This chain joins TRBV29-1 and TRBJ2-6, with a tentative D call TRBD2 (7 bases). This CDR3 region has 16 residues. The V gene lost 4 bases and the J gene lost 0 bases, with 13 bases spanning the gap. CDR1 is SQVTM, CDR2 ANQGSEA, per germline. CDR3 bases: TGCAGCGTTGGGAAAGGGGGGGGCTCTGGGGCCAACGTCCTGACTTTC. Its translation is CSVGKGGGSGANVLTF.

As to this clonotype: An end of the junction does not agree with germline; a read error may underlie this. Written as DNA, the CDR3 is TGTGCCAGCGGCAAGACGGACTCTTCTCATTTT. Protein sequence: CASGKTDSSHF. The chain carries TRBV7-9 and TRBJ2-3, with a weak D call TRBD2 (5 bases). This CDR3 has 11 amino acids. The germline V gene encodes CDR1 SEHNR and CDR2 FQNEAQ (reference sequence).

The chain links TRBV7-2 to TRBJ1-1; a possible D gene is TRBD1 (6 bases). This CDR3 contains 14 residues. The germline CDR1 and CDR2 sequences are SGHTA and FQGNSA. The V gene lost 5 bases and the J gene lost 2 bases, with 12 bases spanning the gap. The CDR3 loop is CASSPTDRNTEAFF. DNA of the CDR3: TGTGCCAGCAGCCCGACGGACAGAAACACTGAAGCTTTCTTT.

CDR3 DNA: TGCAGTGCTCGTACACCAACGACGGGGGGAAACACCATATATTTT. This gives the protein CSARTPTTGGNTIYF. The chain recombines TRBV20-1 with TRBJ1-3; D remains ambiguous. In germline, CDR1 is DFQATT, CDR2 SNEGSKA (reference sequence). The CDR3 loop spans 15 amino acids. The V end was cut by 5 bases, the J end by 4 bases, with 18 bases between.

The chain employs TRBV6-2 or TRBV6-3 and TRBJ2-3; no firm D call. This CDR3 is 13 amino acids long. CDR1 MNHEY and CDR2 SVGEGT come from the germline V gene. Trimming took 8 bases from V and 6 from J, leaving 15 bases between them. The CDR3 DNA reads as TGTGCCAGCTCTAAAATCGCTGACGATACGCAGTATTTT. It yields the protein CASSKIADDTQYF.

This sequence joins TRBV5-6 and TRBJ2-3; TRBD2 agrees at 10 bases. The CDR3 consists of 17 residues. Trimming removed 3 bases from V and 2 bases from J; junction bases left unmatched: 9. From germline, CDR1 is SGHDT and CDR2 YYEEEE. CDR3 residues: CASSYGLADGNTDTQYF. The CDR3, as DNA: TGTGCCAGCAGCTATGGACTAGCGGACGGAAACACAGATACGCAGTATTTT.

The table lists this clonotype with many counts. This chain joins TRBV6-2 or TRBV6-3 and TRBJ2-5, with TRBD1 identical over 7 bases. V shed 5 bases and J 2 bases; nucleotides not matched to a gene: 8. Germline CDR1 is MNHEY and CDR2 is SVGEGT. This CDR3 is 15 amino acids long. The CDR3 is CASSVRDRIQETQYF. Written as DNA, the CDR3 is TGTGCCAGCAGTGTCCGGGACAGAATACAAGAGACCCAGTACTTC.

The chain has TRBV7-2 and TRBJ2-1; 12 nucleotides line up with TRBD2. Germline V gives CDR1 SGHTA, CDR2 FQGNSA. The CDR3 contains 16 residues. The V gene end was trimmed by 1 base and the J gene end by 2 bases; junction bases not matched to a gene: 0. The CDR3 coding sequence is TGTGCCAGCAGCTTAGGGACTAGCGGGGCCTACAATGAGCAGTTCTTC. This codes for CASSLGTSGAYNEQFF. The variable domain in full, completed from reference TRBV7-2 and TRBJ2-1, reads GAGVSQSPSNKVTEKGKDVELRCDPISGHTALYWYRQSLGQGLEFLIYFQGNSAPDKSGLPSDRFSAERTGGSVSTLTIQRTQQEDSAVYLCASSLGTSGAYNEQFFGPGTRLTVL.

This clonotype was seen a few times. The V and J genes are TRBV10-3 and TRBJ1-5; 7 bases align to TRBD1. The V gene end was trimmed by 0 bases and the J gene end by 1 base; junction bases not matched to a gene: 6. The CDR3 loop spans 17 amino acids. The V gene's germline CDR1 is ENHRY and CDR2 SYGVKD. The CDR3 DNA is TGTGCCATCAGTGAGTCGCGGAGGGGGCTGAGCAATCAGCCCCAGCATTTT. Residues: CAISESRRGLSNQPQHF.

This clonotype was recorded many times. The chain recombines TRBV12-3 or TRBV12-4 with TRBJ2-1; D is unclear. V was clipped by 2 bases and J by 5 bases, with 7 bases between them. The CDR3 loop spans 13 amino acids. The CDR3 loop is CASSLMVDNEQFF. The CDR3 region has the DNA TGTGCCAGCAGTTTAATGGTAGACAATGAGCAGTTCTTC.

This clonotype came up once. J is TRBJ2-1 and V is TRBV2, with unresolved D. Germline loops: CDR1 SNHLY, CDR2 FYNNEI. Trimming took off 9 bases at V and 8 bases at J, with 17 bases between the two ends. CDR3 length equals 13 residues. The CDR3 DNA follows: TGTGCCAGTAGACCTCAGGTGATGGATGAGCAGTTCTTC. The encoded protein is CASRPQVMDEQFF.

This clonotype came up many times. The V and J genes are TRBV5-1 and TRBJ2-7; possible D gene TRBD1, 6 bases. Germline V lookup: CDR1 SGHRS, CDR2 YFSETQ. The germline V and J ends were trimmed by 2 bases and 5 bases, with 17 bases remaining between them. The CDR3 length is 15 residues. The CDR3, as DNA: TGCGCCAGCAGCTTCGGCAGGGGTCGGCCTAACGAGCAGTACTTC. The encoded protein is CASSFGRGRPNEQYF.

The chain couples TRBV20-1 to TRBJ2-5; 10 nucleotides line up with TRBD2. Germline V CDR1 and CDR2: DFQATT, SNEGSKA (reference sequence). Germline trimming cut 5 bases from V and 5 bases from J; bases unmatched to any gene: 11. CDR3 size: 15 residues. As DNA, the CDR3 is TGCAGTGCTCCGGGGCTAGCGGGGGTTTGGGAGACCCAGTACTTC. Its translation: CSAPGLAGVWETQYF.

Many counts were recorded for this clonotype. J is TRBJ2-1 and V is TRBV24-1, with 11 bases matching TRBD2. CDR1 KGHDR and CDR2 SFDVKD come from the germline V gene. The CDR3 is 16 amino acids. V was clipped by 3 bases and J by 9 bases; unmatched bases: 9. The CDR3 DNA reads as TGTGCCACCAGTGATCCGACGACTAGCGGGAATGCTGAGCAGTTCTTC. This codes for CATSDPTTSGNAEQFF.

The V call is TRBV5-1, the J call TRBJ2-5; D is unresolved. This CDR3 region has 13 residues. The V end was cut by 4 bases, the J end by 4 bases, with 11 bases between. Per germline, CDR1 SGHRS and CDR2 YFSETQ. Here the CDR3 DNA reads TGCGCCAGCAGCCTCCCGGTCGGAGAGACCCAGTACTTC. Its translation is CASSLPVGETQYF.

The V call is TRBV13, the J call TRBJ1-3; a possible D gene is TRBD1 (5 bases). Germline V gene lookup returns CDR1 PRHDT and CDR2 FYEKMQ (reference sequence). CDR3 length: 15 amino acids. The germline V and J ends were trimmed by 3 bases and 3 bases, with 12 bases remaining between them. The CDR3 protein is CASSLFGGSGNTIYF. The DNA of the CDR3 is TGTGCCAGCAGCTTGTTCGGGGGAAGTGGAAACACCATATATTTT. Combining the CDR3 with reference TRBV13 and TRBJ1-3 gives the whole variable domain AAGVIQSPRHLIKEKRETATLKCYPIPRHDTVYWYQQGPGQDPQFLISFYEKMQSDKGSIPDRFSAQQFSDYHSELNMSSLELGDSALYFCASSLFGGSGNTIYFGEGSWLTVV.

The chain combines TRBV10-3 with TRBJ2-3; the D gene could be TRBD1 or TRBD2 (6 bases each). The V end was cut by 0 bases, the J end by 6 bases, with 13 bases between. CDR3 length equals 15 residues. CDR1 and CDR2 (germline): ENHRY, SYGVKD. CDR3 in amino acids: CAISESGGSSDTQYF. The CDR3 DNA is TGTGCCATCAGTGAGTCCGGGGGCAGTTCGGATACGCAGTATTTT.

This sequence joins TRBV7-9 and TRBJ2-1; D remains unclear. The CDR3 spans 12 residues. Trimming stripped 1 base from V and 12 bases from J, with 10 bases between. The germline gives CDR1 SEHNR, CDR2 FQNEAQ (reference sequence). The CDR3 protein is CASSLDTSLQFF. In DNA form, the CDR3 reads TGTGCCAGCAGCTTAGACACATCGCTGCAGTTCTTC.

This clonotype was counted between two and nine times. This chain uses TRBV20-1 with TRBJ2-7; D is undetermined. Deletions cut 0 bases from V and 3 bases from J, with 12 bases between. CDR1 and CDR2 (germline): DFQATT, SNEGSKA (reference sequence). This CDR3 comprises 14 residues. CDR3 residues: CSARERTRGYEQYF. The CDR3 region has the DNA TGCAGTGCTAGAGAGAGGACCCGAGGCTACGAGCAGTACTTC.

This rearrangement joins TRBV20-1 to TRBJ2-7; TRBD2 might be the D (5 bases). Germline-derived CDR1 and CDR2 are DFQATT and SNEGSKA (reference sequence). This CDR3 region has 12 residues. V was trimmed by 6 bases and J by 6 bases, leaving 15 bases between them. The CDR3 loop reads CSASSRAGEQYF. In nucleotides, the CDR3 is TGCAGTGCCAGCAGTCGGGCGGGCGAGCAGTACTTC.

J is TRBJ2-5 and V is TRBV28; 9 bases are shared with TRBD1. The J call may be mistaken, given a closer DNA end match to TRBJ2-1. Germline assignment: CDR1 MDHEN and CDR2 SYDVKM. The CDR3 is made up of 14 amino acids. For the CDR3, the DNA is TGTGCCAGCAGTTCGGGACAGGGTTGGGATGAGCAGTTCTTC. Translated, it gives CASSSGQGWDEQFF.

The chain carries TRBV29-1 and TRBJ2-5; D gene uncertain. The CDR3 consists of 11 residues. Germline V gene sequence: CDR1 SQVTM, CDR2 ANQGSEA. V lost 7 bases, J lost 3 bases, and 9 bases lay in between. This CDR3 reads CSARPEETQYF. CDR3 bases: TGCAGCGCGCGGCCGGAAGAGACCCAGTACTTC.

This clonotype came up many times. V usage is TRBV29-1 and J usage is TRBJ2-5; D is unclear. The germline CDR1 and CDR2 sequences are SQVTM and ANQGSEA. The CDR3 is 12 residues long. Trimming stripped 6 bases from V and 5 bases from J, with 13 bases between. The chain's CDR3 is CSVAASGETQYF. The CDR3 bases are TGCAGCGTAGCAGCCTCCGGGGAGACCCAGTACTTC.